The TCR beta chain under discussion was sequenced for a study of cytomegalovirus exposure and HLA in healthy donors. Study as a whole: Earlier, 180 million or so T cells were analyzed, and approximately 110 million unique TCR beta sequences were found among them. Of all 400 or so donors who were genotyped, roughly 81% belonged to the Caucasian-associated ancestry cluster.

V dropped 7 bases and J dropped 7 bases, with 17 bases sitting between them. Germline V CDR1 and CDR2: SNHLY, FYNNEI. The CDR3 runs 15 residues. The PCR was carried out with 60 Vbeta primers and 13 Jbeta primers. The repertoire was sequenced with immunoSEQ multiplex PCR; TCRdb's copy has only in-frame clones and lacks some. The sample consists of about 150,000 clones, roughly three fifths of them appearing once. Study-level points and caveats: There were several of the most significant clusters that appeared linked to common viral pathogens in a later analysis.

To note about this clone: Antigen: not known.

The material sequenced was PBMCs. This chain uses TRBV2 with TRBJ1-6; D ambiguous. This TCR was recovered from a woman aged 40 to 49 in good health and CMV-seronegative. The CDR3 loop is CASIDPPGSNSPLHF. The CDR3 DNA reads as TGTGCCAGCATAGACCCCCCGGGAAGCAATTCACCCCTCCACTTT.